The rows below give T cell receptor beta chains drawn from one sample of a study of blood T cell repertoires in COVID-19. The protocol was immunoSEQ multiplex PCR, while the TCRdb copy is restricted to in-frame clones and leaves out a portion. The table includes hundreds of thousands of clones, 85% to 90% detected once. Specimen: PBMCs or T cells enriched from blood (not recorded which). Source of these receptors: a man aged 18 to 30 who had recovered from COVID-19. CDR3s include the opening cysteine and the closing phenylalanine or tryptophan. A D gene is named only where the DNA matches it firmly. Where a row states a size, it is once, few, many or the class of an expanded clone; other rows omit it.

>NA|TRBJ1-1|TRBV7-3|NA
CASSKRRDTVAEAFF
TGTGCCAGCAGCAAAAGACGGGACACGGTAGCTGAAGCTTTCTTT
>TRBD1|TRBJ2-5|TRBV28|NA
CASSLGGTAQETQYF
TGTGCCAGCAGTTTGGGTGGGACAGCACAAGAGACCCAGTACTTC
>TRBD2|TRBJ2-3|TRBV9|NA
CASSVASASGSTDTQYF
TGTGCCAGCAGCGTAGCTTCCGCTAGCGGGAGTACAGATACGCAGTATTTT
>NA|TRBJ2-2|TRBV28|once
CASRGRVFTGELFF
TGTGCCAGCAGAGGGCGGGTTTTTACCGGGGAGCTGTTTTTT
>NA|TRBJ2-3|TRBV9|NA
CASSLLPRTTSTDTQYF
TGTGCCAGCAGCTTACTACCCCGAACAACTAGCACAGATACGCAGTATTTT
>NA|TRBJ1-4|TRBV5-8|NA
CASSLLVDFWEDEKLFF
TGTGCCAGCAGCTTACTAGTGGACTTCTGGGAGGATGAAAAACTGTTTTTT
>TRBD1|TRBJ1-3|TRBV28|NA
CASSFPPDRAGNTIYF
TGTGCCAGCAGTTTCCCCCCGGACAGGGCCGGGAACACCATATATTTT
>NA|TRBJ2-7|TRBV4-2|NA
CASSPPGAFYEQYF
TGTGCCAGCAGCCCCCCAGGGGCCTTCTACGAGCAGTACTTC
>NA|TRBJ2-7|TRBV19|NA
CASSMGQGTAYEQYF
TGTGCCAGTAGTATGGGGCAGGGGACGGCCTACGAGCAGTACTTC
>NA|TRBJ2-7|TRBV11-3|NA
CASSPTFTGLPYEQYF
TGTGCCAGCAGCCCAACCTTTACAGGATTACCCTACGAGCAGTACTTC
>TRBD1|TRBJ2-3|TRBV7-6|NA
CASSLGTVTDTQYF
TGTGCCAGCAGCTTGGGGACAGTCACAGATACGCAGTATTTT
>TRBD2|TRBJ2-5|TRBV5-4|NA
CASSLAAAGVQETQYF
TGTGCCAGCAGCTTGGCCGCCGCGGGGGTCCAAGAGACCCAGTACTTC
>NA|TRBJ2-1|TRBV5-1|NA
CASRAPGGGEQFF
TGCGCCAGCAGAGCCCCTGGGGGAGGCGAGCAGTTCTTC
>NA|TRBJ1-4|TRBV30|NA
CAWSGAGTWGEKLFF
TGTGCCTGGAGTGGGGCCGGGACTTGGGGTGAAAAACTGTTTTTT
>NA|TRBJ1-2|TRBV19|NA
CASSIGVWRGANYGYTF
TGTGCCAGTAGTATAGGAGTGTGGCGAGGAGCTAACTATGGCTACACCTTC
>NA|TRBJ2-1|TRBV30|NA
CAWMTGYNEQFF
TGTGCCTGGATGACAGGCTACAATGAGCAGTTCTTC
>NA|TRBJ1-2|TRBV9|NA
CASSTSDRNYGYTF
TGTGCCAGCAGCACAAGTGACAGGAACTATGGCTACACCTTC
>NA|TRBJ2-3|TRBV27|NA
CASSWGPHTQYF
TGTGCCAGCAGTTGGGGCCCACATACGCAGTATTTT
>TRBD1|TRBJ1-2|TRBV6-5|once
CASSLGQLYGYTF
TGTGCCAGCAGTTTGGGACAGCTCTATGGCTACACCTTC
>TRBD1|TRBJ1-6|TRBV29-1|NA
CSVGTGVNSPLHF
TGCAGCGTTGGGACAGGGGTTAATTCACCCCTCCACTTT
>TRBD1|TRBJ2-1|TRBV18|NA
CASSTGTGSYNEQFF
TGTGCCAGTTCAACCGGGACAGGATCCTACAATGAGCAGTTCTTC
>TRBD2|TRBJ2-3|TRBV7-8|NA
CASSLVSGGYTDTQYF
TGTGCCAGCAGCTTAGTTAGCGGGGGGTACACAGATACGCAGTATTTT
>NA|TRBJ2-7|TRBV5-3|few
CARSHRVGTRMAGEQYF
TGTGCCAGAAGCCACAGAGTTGGTACTAGAATGGCGGGCGAGCAGTACTTC
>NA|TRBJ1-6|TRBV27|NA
CASSPQGRVSPLHF
TGTGCCAGCAGTCCCCAGGGGCGGGTTTCACCCCTCCACTTT
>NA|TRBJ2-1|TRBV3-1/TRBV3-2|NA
CASSLNLARRINEQFF
TGTGCCAGCAGCCTTAACCTAGCTAGGAGGATCAATGAGCAGTTCTTC
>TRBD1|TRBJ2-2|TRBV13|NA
CASSLLTGGKDGELFF
TGTGCCAGCAGCCTACTAACAGGGGGTAAAGACGGGGAGCTGTTTTTT
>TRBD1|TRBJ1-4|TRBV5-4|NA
CASSFYGTGLEKLFF
TGTGCCAGCAGCTTTTACGGGACAGGCCTTGAAAAACTGTTTTTT
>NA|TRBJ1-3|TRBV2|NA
CASSDLQGSSGNTIYF
TGTGCCAGCAGTGACTTACAGGGCAGCTCTGGAAACACCATATATTTT
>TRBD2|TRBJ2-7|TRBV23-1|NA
CASSQSLGGSGYEQYF
TGCGCCAGCAGTCAATCGTTGGGCGGGAGCGGGTACGAGCAGTACTTC
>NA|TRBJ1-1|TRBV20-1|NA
CSASTPNYRLTHTEAFF
TGCAGTGCTAGTACCCCTAATTACCGTCTTACCCACACTGAAGCTTTCTTT
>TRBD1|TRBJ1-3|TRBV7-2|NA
CASSSPTGGSGNTIYF
TGTGCCAGCAGCTCCCCGACAGGGGGCTCTGGAAACACCATATATTTT
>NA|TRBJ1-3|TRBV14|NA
CASSSISRSSGNTIYF
TGTGCCAGCAGCTCAATTAGCCGGAGCTCTGGAAACACCATATATTTT
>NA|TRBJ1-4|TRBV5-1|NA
CASSLSTNEKLFF
TGCGCCAGCAGCTTGTCTACTAATGAAAAACTGTTTTTT
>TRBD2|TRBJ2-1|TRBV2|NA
CASSVGTSGYNEQFF
TGTGCCAGCAGCGTTGGGACTAGCGGATACAATGAGCAGTTCTTC
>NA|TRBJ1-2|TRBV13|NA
CASSLGQGYYGYTF
TGTGCCAGCAGCTTAGGACAGGGCTACTATGGCTACACCTTC
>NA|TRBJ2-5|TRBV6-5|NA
CASSPSAGNYETQYF
TGTGCCAGCAGTCCATCGGCCGGGAATTACGAGACCCAGTACTTC
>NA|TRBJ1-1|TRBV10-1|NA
CASSDQNTEAFF
TGCGCCAGCAGTGACCAGAACACTGAAGCTTTCTTT
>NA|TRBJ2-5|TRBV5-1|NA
CASSLDIQETQYF
TGCGCCAGCAGCTTGGACATACAAGAGACCCAGTACTTC
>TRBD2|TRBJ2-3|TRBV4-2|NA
CASSQNIAGVSDTQYF
TGTGCCAGCAGCCAGAATATAGCGGGAGTTTCAGATACGCAGTATTTT
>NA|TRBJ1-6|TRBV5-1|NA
CASSFRWGGNSPLHF
TGCGCCAGCAGCTTTAGATGGGGGGGTAATTCACCCCTCCACTTT
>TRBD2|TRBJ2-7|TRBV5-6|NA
CASSSYGTSAYEQYF
TGTGCCAGCAGCTCCTACGGGACTAGCGCCTACGAGCAGTACTTC
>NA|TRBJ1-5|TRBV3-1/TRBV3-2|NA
CASSQGFGQGADQPQHF
TGTGCCAGCAGCCAAGGATTCGGCCAAGGGGCGGATCAGCCCCAGCATTTT
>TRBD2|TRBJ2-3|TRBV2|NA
CASSPGLVTDTQYF
TGTGCCAGCAGCCCGGGACTAGTCACAGATACGCAGTATTTT
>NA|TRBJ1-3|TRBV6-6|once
CATSGSPVSGNTIYF
TGTGCCACCTCAGGGTCTCCCGTCTCTGGAAACACCATATATTTT
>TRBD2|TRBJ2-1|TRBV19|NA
CASSIDWGAGDDNEQFF
TGTGCCAGTAGTATAGATTGGGGAGCGGGGGATGATAATGAGCAGTTCTTC
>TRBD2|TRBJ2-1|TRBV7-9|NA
CASNPIRGDEQFF
TGTGCCAGCAACCCTATCCGGGGGGACGAGCAGTTCTTC
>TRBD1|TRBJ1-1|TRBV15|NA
CATRTGTANTEAFF
TGTGCCACCAGGACCGGGACAGCTAACACTGAAGCTTTCTTT
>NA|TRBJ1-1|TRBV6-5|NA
CASGQTGYTEAFF
TGTGCCAGCGGACAAACAGGGTACACTGAAGCTTTCTTT
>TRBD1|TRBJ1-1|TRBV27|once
CASSPGQGRAGEAFF
TGTGCCAGCAGTCCGGGACAGGGTAGGGCTGGTGAAGCTTTCTTT
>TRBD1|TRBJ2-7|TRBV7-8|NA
CASSSGQPYEQYF
TGTGCCAGCAGCTCGGGACAGCCTTACGAGCAGTACTTC
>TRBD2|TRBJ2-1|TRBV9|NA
CASSVDARGALREQFF
TGTGCCAGCAGCGTAGATGCGCGGGGGGCTCTCAGAGAGCAGTTCTTC
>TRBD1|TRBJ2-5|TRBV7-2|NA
CASRVDRGRETQYF
TGTGCCAGCAGGGTAGACAGGGGTAGGGAGACCCAGTACTTC
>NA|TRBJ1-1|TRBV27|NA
CASRRQKLVPEAFF
TGTGCCAGCAGGCGACAGAAACTCGTTCCTGAAGCTTTCTTT
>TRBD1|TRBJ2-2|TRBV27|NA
CASKPDRGPGELFF
TGTGCCAGCAAACCGGACAGGGGGCCAGGGGAGCTGTTTTTT
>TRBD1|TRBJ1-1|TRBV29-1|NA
CSARQGNTEAFF
TGCAGCGCCCGACAGGGGAACACTGAAGCTTTCTTT
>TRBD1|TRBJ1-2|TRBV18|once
CASSLGQGDSYGYTF
TGTGCCAGCTCACTGGGACAGGGGGATTCCTATGGCTACACCTTC
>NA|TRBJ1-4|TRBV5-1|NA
CASSLVGGTEKLFF
TGCGCCAGCAGCTTGGTTGGCGGAACGGAAAAACTGTTTTTT
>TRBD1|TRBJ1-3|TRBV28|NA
CASISGTGVHAGNTIYF
TGTGCCAGCATTTCCGGGACAGGGGTTCACGCTGGAAACACCATATATTTT
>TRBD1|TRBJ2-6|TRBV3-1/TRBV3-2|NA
CASSQRGQISGANVLTF
TGTGCCAGCAGCCAACGGGGACAGATCTCTGGGGCCAACGTCCTGACTTTC